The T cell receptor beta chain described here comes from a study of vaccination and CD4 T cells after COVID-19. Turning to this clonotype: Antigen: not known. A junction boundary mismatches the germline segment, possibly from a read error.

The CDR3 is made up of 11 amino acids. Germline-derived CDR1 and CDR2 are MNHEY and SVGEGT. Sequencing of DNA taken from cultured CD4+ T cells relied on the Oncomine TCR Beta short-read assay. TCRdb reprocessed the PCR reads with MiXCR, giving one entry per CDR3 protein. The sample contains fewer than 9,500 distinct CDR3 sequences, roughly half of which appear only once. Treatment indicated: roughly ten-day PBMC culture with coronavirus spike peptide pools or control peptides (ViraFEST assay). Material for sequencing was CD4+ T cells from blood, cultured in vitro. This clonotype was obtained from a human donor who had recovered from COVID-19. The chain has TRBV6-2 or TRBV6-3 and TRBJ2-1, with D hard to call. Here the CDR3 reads CASREYNEQLF. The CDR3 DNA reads TGTGCCAGCAGGGAATACAATGAGCAGCTCTTC.